The clone carrying this T cell receptor beta chain was counted ten times or more. Its antigen is unknown. The authors amplified TCR beta CDR3 regions, and they did so from RNA transcripts for repertoire sequencing. Second-round multiplex PCR followed a first-round RT-PCR using HTBI primers. From the multiplex PCR reads, TCRdb called clonotypes with MiXCR, one entry per CDR3 protein. The table has over a million distinct CDR3 sequences, 35% to 45% seen once. Other autoimmune diseases, uncontrolled infections, pregnancy or lactation excluded patients from enrollment. Diagnostic conclusions were grounded in clinical symptoms, serum thyroxine, TRAb, thyroid ultrasound and orbital computed tomography. Germline lookup yields CDR1 SEHNR and CDR2 FQNEAQ (reference sequence). V lost 0 bases and J lost 3; bases outside the gene matches: 3. CDR3 length equals 15 residues. This entry belongs to a study of Graves' ophthalmopathy and Graves' hyperthyroidism. Whole-study context: Hyperthyroidism was classified as stable if no ophthalmopathy occurred within 18 months of follow-up.

Findings of the study overall: In blood, most expanded thyroid clonotypes above 0.001 frequency were also detected.

What was sequenced was peripheral blood or thyroid tissue (not recorded which). The TCR originated in an adult man with Graves' hyperthyroidism. The V and J genes are TRBV7-9 and TRBJ1-2, with 8 bases fitting TRBD1. CDR3 DNA: TGTGCCAGCAGCTTAGCTGGGACAGGAGACTATGGCTACACCTTC. Translating gives CASSLAGTGDYGYTF.